One sample yielded the 19 T cell receptor beta chains listed below, sequenced in a study of OX40 agonist ivuxolimab in advanced cancers. TCRdb's copy holds only in-frame clones and misses some; the assay was immunoSEQ multiplex PCR. The sample has more than 80,000 clones, over 75% seen once. The sequencing here drew on CD4+ or CD8+ T cells sorted from blood, taken in a trial of the OX40 agonist ivuxolimab. These receptors were taken from an adult with an advanced solid tumor such as melanoma, head and neck, liver or kidney cancer.

The V and J genes are TRBV7-2 and TRBJ1-4, with D unresolved. Germline assignment: CDR1 SGHTA and CDR2 FQGNSA. The CDR3 consists of 14 residues. Trimming shortened V by 0 bases and J by 7 bases, and 9 bases separated the two germline ends. CDR3 residues: CASSLASWGEKLFF. The CDR3 DNA reads TGTGCCAGCAGCTTAGCCAGTTGGGGTGAAAAACTGTTTTTT.

The chain carries TRBV9 and TRBJ2-5; 8 nucleotides align to TRBD1. The CDR3 is 15 amino acids. Trimming took 2 bases from V and 4 from J; bases not matched to a gene: 7. Germline V gene data show CDR1 as SGDLS and CDR2 as YYNGEE. CDR3 sequence: CASSVTTGVGETQYF. In DNA, the CDR3 is TGTGCCAGCAGCGTCACGACAGGGGTGGGAGAGACCCAGTACTTC.

V is TRBV7-2 and J is TRBJ2-6; D gene ambiguous. Germline assignment: CDR1 SGHTA and CDR2 FQGNSA. The V and J ends lost 1 base and 0 bases respectively, with 4 bases between them. CDR3 length equals 15 residues. The DNA for the CDR3 is TGTGCCAGCAGCTTAGGGAGCTCTGGGGCCAACGTCCTGACTTTC. This codes for CASSLGSSGANVLTF.

The chain couples TRBV27 to TRBJ2-1; TRBD2 matches at 11 bases. V dropped 5 bases and J dropped 5; count of bases not matched to a gene: 14. Germline loops: CDR1 MNHEY, CDR2 SMNVEV (reference sequence). The CDR3 spans 18 residues. This chain's CDR3 is CASSPKTGGLAVDNEQFF. The CDR3 DNA is TGTGCCAGCAGTCCGAAAACCGGGGGACTAGCGGTCGACAATGAGCAGTTCTTC.

About this clone: At the DNA level, this CDR3 is encoded by other sequences in the same sample as well. The chain couples TRBV11-3 to TRBJ2-1, with 11 bases aligning to TRBD2. In germline, CDR1 is SGHNT, CDR2 YENEEA. The CDR3 totals 15 residues. V lost 3 bases, J lost 3 bases, and 1 base stayed unmatched. CDR3 in DNA: TGTGCCAGCAGCTTCGGGACTAGCGGCTACAATGAGCAGTTCTTC. This sequence encodes CASSFGTSGYNEQFF.

The chain has TRBV5-4 and TRBJ2-5; 8 nucleotides align to TRBD1. With 0 bases clipped from V and 7 bases from J, the junction kept 11 bases outside the gene matches. Germline V gene data show CDR1 as SGHNT and CDR2 as YYREEE (reference sequence). This CDR3 contains 16 residues. The CDR3 region is CASSLEGGQGGVTQYF. The CDR3 nucleotides read TGTGCCAGCAGCTTGGAGGGCGGACAGGGTGGCGTGACCCAGTACTTC. Full variable domain (outside the CDR3, taken from reference TRBV5-4 and TRBJ2-5): ETGVTQSPTHLIKTRGQQVTLRCSSQSGHNTVSWYQQALGQGPQFIFQYYREEENGRGNFPPRFSGLQFPNYSSELNVNALELDDSALYLCASSLEGGQGGVTQYFGPGTRLLVL.

J is TRBJ2-5 and V is TRBV4-2; 7 nucleotides match TRBD1. Germline V gene data show CDR1 as LGHNA and CDR2 as YNFKEQ. This CDR3 contains 15 residues. The V segment lost 1 base and the J segment 0 bases; nucleotides outside the gene matches: 2. The CDR3 spells CASSQVQGNQETQYF. CDR3 coding DNA: TGTGCCAGCAGCCAAGTACAGGGGAACCAAGAGACCCAGTACTTC.

The CDR3 region is CASSLIRGGSGEPNEQFF. The CDR3 DNA follows: TGTGCCAGCAGCTTAATTCGAGGTGGTAGCGGAGAACCCAATGAGCAGTTCTTC. The chain has TRBV11-3 and TRBJ2-1; D might be TRBD2 (6 bases). Trimming removed 2 bases from V and 6 bases from J, with 23 bases in between. Germline CDR1 reads SGHNT; CDR2 reads YENEEA. This CDR3 region has 18 residues.

The chain is built from TRBV10-1 and TRBJ2-3, with 8 bases aligning to TRBD1. The V segment lost 2 bases and the J segment 5 bases; nucleotides outside the gene matches: 9. CDR1 WNHNN and CDR2 SYGVQD come from the germline V gene (reference sequence). The CDR3 spans 16 residues. DNA of the CDR3: TGCGCCAGCAGTGAGGCCCCAGGGGGCTCGGTAGATACGCAGTATTTT. It codes for CASSEAPGGSVDTQYF.

CDR3 bases: TGTGCCAGCAGCTTAGCTAGGGTTACGGTCACCGGGGAGCTGTTTTTT. This translates into CASSLARVTVTGELFF. The chain employs TRBV7-2 and TRBJ2-2; D is ambiguous. Germline V gene data show CDR1 as SGHTA and CDR2 as FQGNSA. V lost 0 bases and J 4 bases, leaving 12 bases between the germline ends. CDR3 length equals 16 residues. Full variable domain (outside the CDR3, taken from reference TRBV7-2 and TRBJ2-2): GAGVSQSPSNKVTEKGKDVELRCDPISGHTALYWYRQSLGQGLEFLIYFQGNSAPDKSGLPSDRFSAERTGGSVSTLTIQRTQQEDSAVYLCASSLARVTVTGELFFGEGSRLTVL.

This chain uses TRBV10-1 with TRBJ2-7; D is ambiguous. The V gene's germline CDR1 is WNHNN and CDR2 SYGVQD (reference sequence). The ends were cut back, 8 bases at V and 0 bases at J, with 8 bases in the middle. The CDR3 is 12 residues long. The CDR3 reads CASGMYSYEQYF. The CDR3 DNA sequence: TGCGCCAGCGGGATGTACTCCTACGAGCAGTACTTC.

The chain carries TRBV7-3 and TRBJ2-3; D is uncertain. This CDR3 has 14 residues. Per the germline V gene, CDR1 is SGHTA and CDR2 is FQGTGA. V lost 1 base to trimming and J lost 6 bases, with 11 bases between them. The DNA for the CDR3 is TGTGCCAGCAGCTTAATCGGTTTGGGGGATACGCAGTATTTT. Protein sequence: CASSLIGLGDTQYF.

The rearrangement links TRBV6-5 to TRBJ1-2, with a tentative D call TRBD1 (5 bases). Germline-derived CDR1 and CDR2 are MNHEY and SVGAGI. Deletions cut 2 bases from V and 2 bases from J, with 12 bases between. CDR3 length: 15 amino acids. Written as DNA, the CDR3 is TGTGCCAGCAGTTACACCGCAGGGTCGAACTATGGCTACACCTTC. It is translated as CASSYTAGSNYGYTF.

The chain is built from TRBV28 and TRBJ1-4; D unclear. Germline CDR1 MDHEN, CDR2 SYDVKM. V dropped 5 bases and J dropped 8 bases, with 18 bases sitting between them. The CDR3 contains 15 residues. CDR3 amino acids: CASSALLGIGEKLFF. CDR3 sequence (DNA): TGTGCCAGCAGTGCCTTACTGGGGATAGGCGAAAAACTGTTTTTT.

The chain has TRBV11-2 and TRBJ2-1; D is unresolved. From germline, CDR1 is SGHAT and CDR2 FQNNGV. The CDR3 contains 15 residues. V was clipped by 7 bases and J by 0 bases, with 13 bases between them. The CDR3: CASNNRASSYNEQFF. In DNA form, the CDR3 reads TGTGCCAGCAACAACCGGGCCAGCTCCTACAATGAGCAGTTCTTC.

V is TRBV27 and J is TRBJ1-1; possibly TRBD1 for D (6 bases). Germline V gene lookup returns CDR1 MNHEY and CDR2 SMNVEV (reference sequence). The CDR3 runs to 13 residues. V lost 6 bases and J 7 bases, leaving 15 bases between the germline ends. The CDR3 reads CASRMNTGIEAFF. The CDR3 DNA is TGTGCCAGCAGAATGAATACAGGGATTGAAGCTTTCTTT.

CDR3 amino acids: CASSSSGSSYEQYF. CDR3 coding DNA: TGTGCCAGCAGCTCAAGTGGGAGCTCCTACGAGCAGTACTTC. The chain combines TRBV7-9 with TRBJ2-7, with D perhaps matching TRBD2 (5 bases). Germline CDR1 reads SEHNR; CDR2 reads FQNEAQ (reference sequence). The CDR3 runs to 14 residues. The ends were cut back, 4 bases at V and 0 bases at J, with 10 bases in the middle.

The CDR3 is CARVRGELYSNQPQHF. CDR3 bases: TGCGCCAGGGTAAGGGGTGAGCTGTATAGCAATCAGCCCCAGCATTTT. This chain links TRBV10-1 with TRBJ1-5, with D tentatively TRBD1 (5 bases). The ends were cut back, 9 bases at V and 0 bases at J, with 18 bases in the middle. This CDR3 comprises 16 residues. Germline assignment: CDR1 WNHNN and CDR2 SYGVQD (reference sequence).

V and J are TRBV13 and TRBJ2-5; D unresolved. The CDR3 sequence is 13 residues long. Trimming removed 5 bases at V and 1 base at J, with 8 bases between. Germline lookup yields CDR1 PRHDT and CDR2 FYEKMQ (reference sequence). CDR3 sequence reads: CASSRWGQETQYF. The DNA of the CDR3 is TGTGCCAGCAGCCGCTGGGGCCAAGAGACCCAGTACTTC.